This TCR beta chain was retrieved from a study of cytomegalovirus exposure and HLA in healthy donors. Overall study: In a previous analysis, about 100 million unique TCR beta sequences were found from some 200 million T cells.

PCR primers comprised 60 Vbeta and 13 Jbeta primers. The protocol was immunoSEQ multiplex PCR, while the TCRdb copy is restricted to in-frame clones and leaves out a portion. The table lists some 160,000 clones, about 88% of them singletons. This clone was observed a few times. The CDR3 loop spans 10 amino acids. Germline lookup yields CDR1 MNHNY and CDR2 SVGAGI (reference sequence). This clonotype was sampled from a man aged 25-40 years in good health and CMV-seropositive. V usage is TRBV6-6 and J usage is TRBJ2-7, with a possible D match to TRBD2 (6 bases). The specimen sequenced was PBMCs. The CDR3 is CGAGSYEQYF. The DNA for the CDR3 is TGTGGCGCCGGGAGCTACGAGCAGTACTTC.